The clone carrying this TCR beta chain has just one count. The Seattle site enrolled patients during active infection and followed them longitudinally. After removal of 5 bases from V and 9 bases from J, the junction contained 9 bases not matched to a gene. CDR3 length: 16 amino acids. The V gene's germline CDR1 is MDHEN and CDR2 SYDVKM. These data come from a study of blood T cell repertoires in COVID-19. Study overall: Material from acute and convalescent COVID-19 was sourced from the United States, Italy and Spain.

Some clones are missing from TCRdb's copy, which holds only in-frame ones; the method was immunoSEQ multiplex PCR. The data contain approximately 290,000 clones, approximately 93% of them singletons. The sequenced sample was peripheral blood. The sequence derives from a woman younger than 45 with COVID-19, enrolled during active disease. V gene TRBV28 combines with J gene TRBJ2-2; TRBD2 aligns across 13 bases. CDR3 in amino acids: CASSPTGLAGVRELFF. The CDR3 DNA sequence: TGTGCCAGCAGTCCTACTGGACTAGCGGGAGTTCGGGAGCTGTTTTTT.